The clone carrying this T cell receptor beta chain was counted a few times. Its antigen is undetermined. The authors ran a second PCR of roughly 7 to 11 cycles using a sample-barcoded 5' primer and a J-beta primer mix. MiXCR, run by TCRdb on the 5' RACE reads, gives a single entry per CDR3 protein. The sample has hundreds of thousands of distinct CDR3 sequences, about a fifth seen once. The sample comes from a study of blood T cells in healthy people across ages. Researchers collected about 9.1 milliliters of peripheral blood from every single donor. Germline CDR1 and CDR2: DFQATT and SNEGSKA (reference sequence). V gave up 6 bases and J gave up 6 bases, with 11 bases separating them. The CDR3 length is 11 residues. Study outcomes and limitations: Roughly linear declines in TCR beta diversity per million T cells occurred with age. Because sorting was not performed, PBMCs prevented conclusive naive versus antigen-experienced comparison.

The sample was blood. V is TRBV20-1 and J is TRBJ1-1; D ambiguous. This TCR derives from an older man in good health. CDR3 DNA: TGCAGTGCGCCCCTAAGGTCTGAAGCTTTCTTT. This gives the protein CSAPLRSEAFF.